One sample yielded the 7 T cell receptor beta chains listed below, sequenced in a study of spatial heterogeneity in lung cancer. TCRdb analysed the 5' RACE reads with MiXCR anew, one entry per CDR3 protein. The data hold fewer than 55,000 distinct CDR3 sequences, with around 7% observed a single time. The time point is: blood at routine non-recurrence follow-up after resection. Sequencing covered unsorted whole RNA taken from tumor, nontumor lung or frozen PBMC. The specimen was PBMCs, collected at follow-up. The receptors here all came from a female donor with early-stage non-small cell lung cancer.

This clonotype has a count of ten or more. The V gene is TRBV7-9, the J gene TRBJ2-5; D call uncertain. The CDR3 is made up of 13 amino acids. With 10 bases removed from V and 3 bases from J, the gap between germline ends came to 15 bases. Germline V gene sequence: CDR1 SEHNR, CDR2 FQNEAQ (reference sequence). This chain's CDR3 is CANDGESEETQYF. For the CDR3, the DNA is TGTGCCAACGACGGAGAGAGTGAAGAGACCCAGTACTTC.

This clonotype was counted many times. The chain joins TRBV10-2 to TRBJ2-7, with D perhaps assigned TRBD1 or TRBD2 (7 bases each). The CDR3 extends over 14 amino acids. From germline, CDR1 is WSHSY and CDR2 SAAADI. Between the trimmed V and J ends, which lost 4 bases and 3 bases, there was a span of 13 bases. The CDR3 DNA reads TGCGCCAGCAGTGCAGGGGGGGTTTACTACGAGCAGTACTTC. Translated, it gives CASSAGGVYYEQYF.

The CDR3 reads CASSPSGDPYNEQFF. The DNA for the CDR3 is TGCGCCAGCAGCCCTAGCGGGGACCCCTACAATGAGCAGTTCTTC. The chain joins TRBV5-1 to TRBJ2-1; 9 positions match TRBD2. There are 15 residues in the CDR3. Germline assignment: CDR1 SGHRS and CDR2 YFSETQ. V dropped 4 bases and J dropped 2; count of bases not matched to a gene: 4. The variable domain in full, completed from reference TRBV5-1 and TRBJ2-1, reads KAGVTQTPRYLIKTRGQQVTLSCSPISGHRSVSWYQQTPGQGLQFLFEYFSETQRNKGNFPGRFSGRQFSNSRSEMNVSTLELGDSALYLCASSPSGDPYNEQFFGPGTRLTVL.

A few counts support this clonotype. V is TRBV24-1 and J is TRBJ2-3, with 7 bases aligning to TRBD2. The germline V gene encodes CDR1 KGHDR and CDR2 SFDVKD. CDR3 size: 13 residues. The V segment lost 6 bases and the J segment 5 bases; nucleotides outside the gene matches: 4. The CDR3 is CATSTWGGDTQYF. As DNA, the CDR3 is TGTGCCACCAGTACCTGGGGGGGAGATACGCAGTATTTT.

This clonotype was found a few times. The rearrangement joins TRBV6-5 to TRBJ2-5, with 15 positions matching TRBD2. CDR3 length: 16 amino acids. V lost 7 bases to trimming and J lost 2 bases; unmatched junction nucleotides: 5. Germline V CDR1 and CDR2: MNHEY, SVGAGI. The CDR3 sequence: CASNSGLAGGQETQYF. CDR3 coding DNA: TGTGCCAGCAATTCGGGACTAGCGGGGGGTCAAGAGACCCAGTACTTC.

This CDR3 reads CASSLRGQSYEQYF. The CDR3 DNA follows: TGTGCCAGCAGTTTACGTGGCCAGTCCTACGAGCAGTACTTC. This sequence joins TRBV27 and TRBJ2-7; D remains unclear. The ends were cut back, 2 bases at V and 1 base at J, with 9 bases in the middle. This CDR3 region has 14 residues. Germline-derived CDR1 and CDR2 are MNHEY and SMNVEV (reference sequence).

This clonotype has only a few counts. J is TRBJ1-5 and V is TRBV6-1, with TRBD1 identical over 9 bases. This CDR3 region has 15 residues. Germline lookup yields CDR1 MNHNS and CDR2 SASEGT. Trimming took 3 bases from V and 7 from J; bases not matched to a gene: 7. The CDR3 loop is CASSDGTGYRQPQHF. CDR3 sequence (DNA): TGTGCCAGCAGTGATGGGACAGGGTATAGACAGCCCCAGCATTTT.